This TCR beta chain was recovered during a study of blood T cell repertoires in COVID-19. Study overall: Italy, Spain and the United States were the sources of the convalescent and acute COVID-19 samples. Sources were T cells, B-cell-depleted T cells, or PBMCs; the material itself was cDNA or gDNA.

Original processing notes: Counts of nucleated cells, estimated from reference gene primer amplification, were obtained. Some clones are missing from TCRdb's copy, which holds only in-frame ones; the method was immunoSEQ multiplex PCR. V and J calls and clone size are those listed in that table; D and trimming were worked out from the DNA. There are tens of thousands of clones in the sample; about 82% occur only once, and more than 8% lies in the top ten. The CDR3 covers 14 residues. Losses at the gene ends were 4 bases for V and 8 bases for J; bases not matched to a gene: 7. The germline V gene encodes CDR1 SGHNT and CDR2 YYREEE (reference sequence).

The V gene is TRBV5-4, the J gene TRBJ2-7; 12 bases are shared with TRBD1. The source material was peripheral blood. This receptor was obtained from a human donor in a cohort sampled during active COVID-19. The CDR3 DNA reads TGTGCCAGCAGCCCGGGACAGGGGGCTACGAAGCAGTACTTC. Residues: CASSPGQGATKQYF.